The subject of this entry is one T cell receptor (beta chain). Its specificity is unknown. This specimen belongs to a study of T cell repertoires in cytomegalovirus infection. General study points: Frequencies of public TCR beta families were cumulated, and this identified carriers of CMV plus the relevant HLA. Clonotypes of TCR beta that were HLA-C-restricted and CMV-specific dominated the ex vivo response.

TCRdb processed the reads anew with MiXCR; each CDR3 protein has one entry. The table shows a few hundred thousand distinct CDR3 sequences, with 35% to 50% occurring only once. Germline-derived CDR1 and CDR2 are DFQATT and SNEGSKA (reference sequence). The CDR3 loop spans 13 amino acids. Trimming removed 4 bases from V and 5 bases from J, with 12 bases in between. This chain links TRBV20-1 with TRBJ1-5; D is possibly TRBD1 (5 bases). The specimen was cultured PBMCs, collected from culture after CMV antigen stimulation. The sequence was collected from a human donor in good health (CMV status not recorded). Some clones in this sample may be carry-over from other donors' samples. The CDR3 is CSATYRLYQPQHF. In DNA form, the CDR3 reads TGCAGTGCTACTTACAGGTTATATCAGCCCCAGCATTTT.